This T cell receptor (beta chain) was found in a study of blood T cell repertoires in COVID-19. At the level of the study: Researchers got acute and convalescent COVID-19 samples from the United States, Italy and Spain.

The table came from immunoSEQ multiplex PCR; TCRdb's copy has only in-frame clones and leaves some out. The sample lists about 130,000 clones; roughly 83% were seen once. This receptor was identified in a man aged 60 to 69 with acute or convalescent COVID-19. The sample taken for sequencing was peripheral blood.

The CDR3 sequence: CASSEGQGFGANVLTF. As DNA, the CDR3 is TGTGCCAGCAGTGAGGGACAGGGGTTTGGGGCCAACGTCCTGACTTTC. The chain carries TRBV6-1 and TRBJ2-6; 10 bases match TRBD1. After removal of 3 bases from V and 3 bases from J, the junction contained 2 bases not matched to a gene. CDR1 and CDR2 from the germline V gene are MNHNS and SASEGT. The CDR3 totals 16 residues.